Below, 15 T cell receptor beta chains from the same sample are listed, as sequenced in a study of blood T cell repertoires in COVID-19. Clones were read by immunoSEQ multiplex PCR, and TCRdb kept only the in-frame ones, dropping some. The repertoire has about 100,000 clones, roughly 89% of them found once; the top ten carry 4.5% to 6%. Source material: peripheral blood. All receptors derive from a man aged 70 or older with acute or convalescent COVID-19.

The DNA for the CDR3 is TGTGCCTGGAGGAACTTCCTAAATTCACCCCTCCACTTT. Residues: CAWRNFLNSPLHF. The V and J genes are TRBV30 and TRBJ1-6, with D hard to call. The V gene's germline CDR1 is GTSNPN and CDR2 SVGIG (reference sequence). The CDR3 covers 13 residues. V was shortened by 3 bases and J by 7 bases, with 10 bases between the two germline ends. The full variable domain, completed using reference TRBV30 and TRBJ1-6, is SQTIHQWPATLVQPVGSPLSLECTVEGTSNPNLYWYRQAAGRGLQLLFYSVGIGQISSEVPQNLSASRPQDRQFILSSKKLLLSDSGFYLCAWRNFLNSPLHFGNGTRLTVT.

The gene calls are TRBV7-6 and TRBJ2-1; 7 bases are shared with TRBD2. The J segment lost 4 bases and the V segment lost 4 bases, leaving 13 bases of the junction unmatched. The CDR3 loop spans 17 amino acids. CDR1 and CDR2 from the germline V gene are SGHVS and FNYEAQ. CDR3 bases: TGTGCCAGCAGCTCAATCCCTGGCGGGAGCTTATACAATGAGCAGTTCTTC. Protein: CASSSIPGGSLYNEQFF.

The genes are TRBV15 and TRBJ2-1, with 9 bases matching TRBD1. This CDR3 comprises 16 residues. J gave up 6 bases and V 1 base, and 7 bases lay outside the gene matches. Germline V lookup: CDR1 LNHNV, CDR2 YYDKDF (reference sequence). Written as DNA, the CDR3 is TGTGCCACCAGCAGAGGCGGGACAGGGAAAGGCAATGAGCAGTTCTTC. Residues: CATSRGGTGKGNEQFF.

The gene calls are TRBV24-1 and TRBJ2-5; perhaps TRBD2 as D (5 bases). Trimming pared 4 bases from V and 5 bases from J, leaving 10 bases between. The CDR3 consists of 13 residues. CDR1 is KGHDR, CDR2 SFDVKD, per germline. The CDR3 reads CATSDGKLETQYF. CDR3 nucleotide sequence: TGTGCCACCAGTGACGGGAAATTGGAGACCCAGTACTTC.

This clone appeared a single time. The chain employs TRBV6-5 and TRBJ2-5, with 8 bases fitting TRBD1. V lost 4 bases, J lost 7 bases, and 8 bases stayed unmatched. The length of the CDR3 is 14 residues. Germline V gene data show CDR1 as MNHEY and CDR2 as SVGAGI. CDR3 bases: TGTGCCAGCAGTTTCGGACAGGGTCTTGGGACCCAGTACTTC. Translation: CASSFGQGLGTQYF.

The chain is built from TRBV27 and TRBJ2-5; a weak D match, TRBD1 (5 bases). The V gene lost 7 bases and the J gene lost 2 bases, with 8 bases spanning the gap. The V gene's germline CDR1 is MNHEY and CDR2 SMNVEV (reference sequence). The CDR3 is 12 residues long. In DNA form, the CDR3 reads TGTGCCAGCAATTCAGGGCAAGAGACCCAGTACTTC. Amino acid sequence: CASNSGQETQYF.

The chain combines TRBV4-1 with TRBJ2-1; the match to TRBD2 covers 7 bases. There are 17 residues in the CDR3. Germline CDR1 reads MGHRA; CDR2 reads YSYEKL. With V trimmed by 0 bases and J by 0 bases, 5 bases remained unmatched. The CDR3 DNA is TGCGCCAGCAGCCAAGAATGGATAGCGGGCTCCTACAATGAGCAGTTCTTC. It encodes CASSQEWIAGSYNEQFF.

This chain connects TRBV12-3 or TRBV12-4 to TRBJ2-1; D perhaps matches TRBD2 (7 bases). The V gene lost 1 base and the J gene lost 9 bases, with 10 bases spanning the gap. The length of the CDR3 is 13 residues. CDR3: CASSLGGGIEQFF. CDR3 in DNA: TGTGCCAGCAGTTTAGGCGGGGGCATTGAGCAGTTCTTC.

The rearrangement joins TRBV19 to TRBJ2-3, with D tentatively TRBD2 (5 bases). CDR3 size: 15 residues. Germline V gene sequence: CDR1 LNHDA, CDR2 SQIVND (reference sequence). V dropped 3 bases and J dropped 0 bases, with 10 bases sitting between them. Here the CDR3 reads CASSILRGSTDTQYF. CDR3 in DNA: TGTGCCAGTAGTATTCTCCGGGGAAGCACAGATACGCAGTATTTT.

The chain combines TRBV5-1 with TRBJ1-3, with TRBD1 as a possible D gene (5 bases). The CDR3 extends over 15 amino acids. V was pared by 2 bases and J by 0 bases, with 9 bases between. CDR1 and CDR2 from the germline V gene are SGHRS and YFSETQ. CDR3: CASSFDSFSGNTIYF. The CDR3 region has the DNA TGCGCCAGCAGCTTTGACAGTTTCTCTGGAAACACCATATATTTT.

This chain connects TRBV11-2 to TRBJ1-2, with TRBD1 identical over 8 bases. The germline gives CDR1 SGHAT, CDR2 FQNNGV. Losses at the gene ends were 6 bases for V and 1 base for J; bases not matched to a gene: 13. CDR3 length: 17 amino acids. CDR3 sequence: CASSAGGGGLINYGYTF. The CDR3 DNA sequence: TGTGCCAGCAGTGCAGGGGGCGGTGGGCTGATTAACTATGGCTACACCTTC.

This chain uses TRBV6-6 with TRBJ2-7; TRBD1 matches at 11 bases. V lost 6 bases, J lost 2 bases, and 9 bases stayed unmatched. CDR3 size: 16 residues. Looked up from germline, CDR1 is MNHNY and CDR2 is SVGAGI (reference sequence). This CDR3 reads CASSPLWDRGTYEQYF. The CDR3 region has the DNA TGTGCCAGCAGCCCTCTCTGGGACAGGGGGACCTACGAGCAGTACTTC.

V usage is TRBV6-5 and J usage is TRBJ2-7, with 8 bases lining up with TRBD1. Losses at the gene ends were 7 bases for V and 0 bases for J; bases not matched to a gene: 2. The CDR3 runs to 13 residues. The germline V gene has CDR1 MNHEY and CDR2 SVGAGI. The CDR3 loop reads CASTQGASYEQYF. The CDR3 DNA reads TGTGCCAGCACCCAGGGGGCCTCCTACGAGCAGTACTTC.

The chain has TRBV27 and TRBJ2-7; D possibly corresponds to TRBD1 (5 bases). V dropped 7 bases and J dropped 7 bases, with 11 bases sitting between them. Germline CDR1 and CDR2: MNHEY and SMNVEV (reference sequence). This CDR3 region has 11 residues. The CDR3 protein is CASITQGEQYF. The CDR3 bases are TGTGCCAGCATCACTCAGGGTGAGCAGTACTTC.

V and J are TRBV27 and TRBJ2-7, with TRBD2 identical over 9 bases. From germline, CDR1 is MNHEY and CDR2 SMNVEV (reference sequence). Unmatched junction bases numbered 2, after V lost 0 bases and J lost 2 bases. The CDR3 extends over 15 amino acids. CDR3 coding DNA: TGTGCCAGCAGTTTATCTAGCGGGAGTCCCTACGAGCAGTACTTC. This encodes CASSLSSGSPYEQYF.